The TCR beta chain described here comes from a study of T-cell memory formation after mild COVID-19. In TCRdb, the 5' RACE reads were re-called with MiXCR into one record per CDR3 protein. The table has 400,000 or so distinct CDR3 sequences, around 21% seen once; the top ten hold 12%. The clonotype was recovered from an adult woman who had mild COVID-19 (a few samples of this study predate the infection). Cell type and time point are not known. Source material: PBMCs or a T cell subset sorted from them (not recorded which).

The CDR3 DNA follows: TGTGCCAGCAGCCTCCCGGGATTCTCCTACAATGAGCAGTTCTTC. Protein sequence: CASSLPGFSYNEQFF. The chain uses TRBV7-2 and TRBJ2-1; weak D call: TRBD2 (5 bases). Trimming shortened V by 5 bases and J by 0 bases, and 11 bases separated the two germline ends. CDR3 length: 15 amino acids. The germline V gene encodes CDR1 SGHTA and CDR2 FQGNSA. Filled out from reference TRBV7-2 and TRBJ2-1, the complete variable domain reads GAGVSQSPSNKVTEKGKDVELRCDPISGHTALYWYRQSLGQGLEFLIYFQGNSAPDKSGLPSDRFSAERTGGSVSTLTIQRTQQEDSAVYLCASSLPGFSYNEQFFGPGTRLTVL.